This T cell receptor beta chain was retrieved from a study of blood T cell repertoires in COVID-19. Study-level background: PBMCs, B-cell-depleted T cells, or T cells were the source of the cDNA or gDNA that made up the material.

In its sample, this clone was seen once. V was pared by 6 bases and J by 6 bases, with 17 bases between. This CDR3 contains 14 residues. CDR1 and CDR2 from the germline V gene are LGHNA and YNFKEQ. One Seattle source followed patients from active infection through their disease course. Per the original data handling: By means of reference gene primer amplification, nucleated cell counts were estimated. The protocol was immunoSEQ multiplex PCR, while the TCRdb copy is restricted to in-frame clones and leaves out a portion. That table is the source of V, J and clone size, and D and trimming were worked out from the DNA. The table has approximately 170,000 clones, about 92% seen once.

Sequencing was carried out using peripheral blood. This sequence originates from an older woman with COVID-19, enrolled during active disease. The chain joins TRBV4-2 to TRBJ2-5, with D maybe TRBD2 (8 bases). CDR3 residues: CASRPGTRGQTQYF. The DNA of the CDR3 is TGTGCCAGCAGACCCGGGACTAGGGGGCAGACCCAGTACTTC.